This TCR beta chain was sequenced in a study of T cells in Graves' hyperthyroidism and ophthalmopathy. Findings of the study overall: For ophthalmopathy, model prediction preceded onset by a median around six months. Also found in blood were most expanded thyroid clonotypes above 0.001. Ophthalmopathy was distinguished from stable hyperthyroidism by 13 V-J signatures.

RNA transcripts provided the source from which TCR beta CDR3 regions were amplified. The study used the HTBI primer set for a first-round RT-PCR of the TCR CDR3. TCRdb ran MiXCR on the multiplex PCR reads and lists one entry per CDR3 protein. The sample carries more than 650,000 distinct CDR3 sequences, 14% recorded once. The CDR3 length is 15 residues. Trimming removed 1 base from V and 3 bases from J, with 12 bases in between. The germline V gene encodes CDR1 KGHSH and CDR2 LQKENI. Not enrolled were patients with uncontrolled infection, other autoimmune disease, pregnancy or lactation. As regards this clonotype: What it recognizes is unknown.

This receptor was identified in a woman between 18 and 29 years old with Graves' hyperthyroidism. The V gene is TRBV18, the J gene TRBJ2-5; D is ambiguous. What was sequenced was blood. Here the CDR3 DNA reads TGTGCCAGCTCACCACTGATGGACGGTGAAGAGACCCAGTACTTC. Protein product: CASSPLMDGEETQYF. Complete variable domain (other parts from reference TRBV18 and TRBJ2-5): NAGVMQNPRHLVRRRGQEARLRCSPMKGHSHVYWYRQLPEEGLKFMVYLQKENIIDESGMPKERFSAEFPKEGPSILRIQQVVRGDSAAYFCASSPLMDGEETQYFGPGTRLLVL.